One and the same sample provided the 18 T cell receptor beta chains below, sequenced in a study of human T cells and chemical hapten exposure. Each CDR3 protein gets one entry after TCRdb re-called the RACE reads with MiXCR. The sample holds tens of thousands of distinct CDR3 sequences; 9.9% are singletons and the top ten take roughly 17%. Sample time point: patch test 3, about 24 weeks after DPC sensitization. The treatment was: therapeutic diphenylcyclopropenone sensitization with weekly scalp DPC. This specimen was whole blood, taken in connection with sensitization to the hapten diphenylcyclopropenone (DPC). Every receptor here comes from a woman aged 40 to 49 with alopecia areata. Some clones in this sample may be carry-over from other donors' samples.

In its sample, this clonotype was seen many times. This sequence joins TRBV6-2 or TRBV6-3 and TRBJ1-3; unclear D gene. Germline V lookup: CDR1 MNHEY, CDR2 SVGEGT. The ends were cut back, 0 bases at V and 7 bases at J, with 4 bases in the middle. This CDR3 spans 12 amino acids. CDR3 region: CASSYSMNTIYF. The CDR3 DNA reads TGTGCCAGCAGTTACTCGATGAACACCATATATTTT.

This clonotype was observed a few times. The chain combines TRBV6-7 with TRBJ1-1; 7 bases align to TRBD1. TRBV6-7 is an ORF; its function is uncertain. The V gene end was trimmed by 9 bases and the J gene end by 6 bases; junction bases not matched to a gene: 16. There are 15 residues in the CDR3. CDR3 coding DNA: TGTGCCAGTCAGAATACCGGGACAGCTAGTTCTGAAGCTTTCTTT. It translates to CASQNTGTASSEAFF.

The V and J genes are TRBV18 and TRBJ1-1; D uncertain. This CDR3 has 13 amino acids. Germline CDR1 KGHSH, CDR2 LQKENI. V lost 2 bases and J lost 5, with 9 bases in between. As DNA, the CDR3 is TGTGCCAGCTCACCAAATAAGGGAACTGAAGCTTTCTTT. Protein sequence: CASSPNKGTEAFF. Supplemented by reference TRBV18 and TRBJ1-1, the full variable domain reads NAGVMQNPRHLVRRRGQEARLRCSPMKGHSHVYWYRQLPEEGLKFMVYLQKENIIDESGMPKERFSAEFPKEGPSILRIQQVVRGDSAAYFCASSPNKGTEAFFGQGTRLTVV.

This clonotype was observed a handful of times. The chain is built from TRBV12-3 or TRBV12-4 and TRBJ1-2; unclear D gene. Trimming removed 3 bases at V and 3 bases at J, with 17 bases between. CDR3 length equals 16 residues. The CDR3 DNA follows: TGTGCCAGCAGTTTTGGTGCATCCTCGGACCACTATGGCTACACCTTC. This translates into CASSFGASSDHYGYTF.

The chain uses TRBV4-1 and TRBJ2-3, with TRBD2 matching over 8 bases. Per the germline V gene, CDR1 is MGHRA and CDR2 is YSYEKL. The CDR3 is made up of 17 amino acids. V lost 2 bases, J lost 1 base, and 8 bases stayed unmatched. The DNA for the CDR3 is TGCGCCAGCAGCCAAAAACACGGGGGGGCTGGCACAGATACGCAGTATTTT. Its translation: CASSQKHGGAGTDTQYF.

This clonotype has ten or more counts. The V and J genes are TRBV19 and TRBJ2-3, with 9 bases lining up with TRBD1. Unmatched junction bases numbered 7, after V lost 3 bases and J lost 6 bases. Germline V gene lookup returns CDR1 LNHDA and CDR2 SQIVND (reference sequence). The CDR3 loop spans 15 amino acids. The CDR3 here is CASSIGGQGSDTQYF. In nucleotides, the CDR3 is TGTGCCAGTAGTATCGGGGGACAGGGATCGGATACGCAGTATTTT.

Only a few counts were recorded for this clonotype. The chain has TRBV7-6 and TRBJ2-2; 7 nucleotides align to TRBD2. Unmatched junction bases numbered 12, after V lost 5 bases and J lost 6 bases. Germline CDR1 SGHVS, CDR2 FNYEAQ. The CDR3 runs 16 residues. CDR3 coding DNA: TGTGCCAGCAGCAGGCAGCGGGGAGCTAGGGCCGGGGAGCTGTTTTTT. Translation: CASSRQRGARAGELFF.

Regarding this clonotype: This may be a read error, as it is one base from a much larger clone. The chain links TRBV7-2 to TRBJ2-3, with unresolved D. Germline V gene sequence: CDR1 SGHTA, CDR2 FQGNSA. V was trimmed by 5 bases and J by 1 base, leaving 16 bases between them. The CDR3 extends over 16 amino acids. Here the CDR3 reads CASSPQSLTGTDTQYF. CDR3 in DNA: TGTGCCAGCAGCCCCCAGAGCTTAACCGGCACAGATACGCAGTATTTT. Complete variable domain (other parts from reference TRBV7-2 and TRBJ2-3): GAGVSQSPSNKVTEKGKDVELRCDPISGHTALYWYRQSLGQGLEFLIYFQGNSAPDKSGLPSDRFSAERTGGSVSTLTIQRTQQEDSAVYLCASSPQSLTGTDTQYFGPGTRLTVL.

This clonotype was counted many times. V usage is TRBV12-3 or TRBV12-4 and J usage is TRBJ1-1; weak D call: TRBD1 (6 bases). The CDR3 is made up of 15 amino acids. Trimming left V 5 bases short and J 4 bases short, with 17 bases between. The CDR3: CASSPRGRGATEAFF. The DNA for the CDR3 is TGTGCCAGCAGTCCGCGTGGCAGGGGTGCCACTGAAGCTTTCTTT.

The CDR3 nucleotides read TGTGCCATCAGTGAGTCGAGCGGGGGCAGGGGTTACACTGAAGCTTTCTTT. Amino acid sequence: CAISESSGGRGYTEAFF. This chain links TRBV10-3 with TRBJ1-1; a possible D gene is TRBD1 (6 bases). The CDR3 runs 17 residues. The V end lost 0 bases, the J end lost 3 bases, and 17 bases lay between the germline ends. CDR1 and CDR2 from the germline V gene are ENHRY and SYGVKD.

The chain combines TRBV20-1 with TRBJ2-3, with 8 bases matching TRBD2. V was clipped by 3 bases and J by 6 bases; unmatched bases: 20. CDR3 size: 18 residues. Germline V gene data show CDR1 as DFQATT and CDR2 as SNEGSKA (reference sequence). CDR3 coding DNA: TGCAGTGCTAGCGAGTTCAGCGGGGGAACCACGAGAGGGGATACGCAGTATTTT. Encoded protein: CSASEFSGGTTRGDTQYF.

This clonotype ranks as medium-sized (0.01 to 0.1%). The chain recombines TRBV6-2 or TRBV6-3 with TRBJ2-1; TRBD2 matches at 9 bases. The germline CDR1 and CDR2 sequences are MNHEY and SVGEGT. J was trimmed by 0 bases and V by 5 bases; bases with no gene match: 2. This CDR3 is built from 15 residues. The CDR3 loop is CASSNSGGSYNEQFF. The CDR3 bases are TGTGCCAGCAGTAATAGCGGGGGCTCCTACAATGAGCAGTTCTTC.

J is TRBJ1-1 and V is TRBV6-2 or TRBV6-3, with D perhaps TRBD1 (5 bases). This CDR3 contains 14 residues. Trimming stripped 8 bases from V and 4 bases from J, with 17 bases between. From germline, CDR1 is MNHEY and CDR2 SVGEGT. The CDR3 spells CASGWVRGGTEAFF. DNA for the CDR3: TGTGCCAGCGGCTGGGTTCGGGGCGGCACTGAAGCTTTCTTT.

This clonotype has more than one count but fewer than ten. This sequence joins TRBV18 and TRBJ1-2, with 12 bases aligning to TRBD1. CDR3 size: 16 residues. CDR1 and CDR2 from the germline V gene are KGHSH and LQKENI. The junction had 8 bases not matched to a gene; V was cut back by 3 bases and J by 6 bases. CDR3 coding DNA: TGTGCCAGCTCACCGACCGGGACAGGGGGCTCTAATGGCTACACCTTC. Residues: CASSPTGTGGSNGYTF.

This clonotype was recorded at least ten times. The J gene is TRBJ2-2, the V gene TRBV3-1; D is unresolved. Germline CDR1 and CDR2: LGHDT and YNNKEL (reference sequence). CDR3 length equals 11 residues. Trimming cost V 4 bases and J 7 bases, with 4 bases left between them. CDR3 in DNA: TGTGCCAGCAGCCGAGTCGGGGAGCTGTTTTTT. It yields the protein CASSRVGELFF.

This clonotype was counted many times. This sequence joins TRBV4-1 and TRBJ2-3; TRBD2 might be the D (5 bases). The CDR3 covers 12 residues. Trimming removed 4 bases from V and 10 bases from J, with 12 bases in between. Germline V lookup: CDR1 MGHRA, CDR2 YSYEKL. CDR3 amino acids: CASSLPSGPQYF. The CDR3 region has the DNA TGCGCCAGCAGCCTACCCAGCGGACCGCAGTATTTT.

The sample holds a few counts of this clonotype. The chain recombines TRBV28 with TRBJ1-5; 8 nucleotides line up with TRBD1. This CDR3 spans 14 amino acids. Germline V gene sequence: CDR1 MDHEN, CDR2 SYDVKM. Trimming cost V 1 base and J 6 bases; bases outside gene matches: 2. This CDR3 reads CASSLSGGRQPQHF. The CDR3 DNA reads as TGTGCCAGCAGTTTATCAGGGGGCCGTCAGCCCCAGCATTTT.

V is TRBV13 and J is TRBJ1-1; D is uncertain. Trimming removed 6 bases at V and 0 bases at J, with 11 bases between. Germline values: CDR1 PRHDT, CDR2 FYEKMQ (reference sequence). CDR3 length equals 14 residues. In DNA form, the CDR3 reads TGTGCCAGCAGAGCCGGGGTATTGAACACTGAAGCTTTCTTT. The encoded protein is CASRAGVLNTEAFF.